Shown below are 2 T cell receptor beta chains from a single sample sequenced in a study of blood T cell repertoires in COVID-19. Produced via immunoSEQ multiplex PCR; TCRdb's table is partial and in-frame only. The table records roughly 170,000 clones, about 85% of them present only once. Sequenced material: peripheral blood. Every receptor here comes from a woman aged 45-60 years with COVID-19, enrolled during active disease.

J is TRBJ2-7 and V is TRBV11-2; the match to TRBD1 covers 8 bases. The CDR3 is 17 amino acids. V shed 2 bases and J 5 bases; nucleotides not matched to a gene: 14. The germline V gene encodes CDR1 SGHAT and CDR2 FQNNGV. The CDR3 reads CASSLPGPKRTGNEQYF. DNA for the CDR3: TGTGCCAGCAGCTTACCGGGCCCTAAAAGGACAGGGAACGAGCAGTACTTC.

This clone was detected once. This chain connects TRBV28 to TRBJ2-7; no clear D gene. Trimming removed 6 bases from V and 3 bases from J, with 6 bases in between. The CDR3 has 11 amino acids. Germline V gene lookup returns CDR1 MDHEN and CDR2 SYDVKM. The CDR3 reads CASRQNYEQYF. The CDR3 DNA reads TGTGCCAGCAGACAGAACTACGAGCAGTACTTC.